These 3 T cell receptor beta chains came from one sample sequenced in a study of T cells in Graves' hyperthyroidism and ophthalmopathy. The investigators amplified TCR beta CDR3 regions from RNA transcripts. Primed by the HTBI set, a first-round RT-PCR was run on the TCR CDR3. TCRdb reprocessed the multiplex PCR reads via MiXCR and lists one record per CDR3 protein. The sample records about 520,000 distinct CDR3 sequences, more than 20% being singletons. The source material was blood. All receptors derive from a young man with Graves' hyperthyroidism.

The V call is TRBV2, the J call TRBJ1-1; TRBD1 agrees at 7 bases. The CDR3 has 15 amino acids. Trimming at V came to 10 bases and at J to 6 bases, leaving 17 bases not matched to a gene. Germline V gene sequence: CDR1 SNHLY, CDR2 FYNNEI. The CDR3, as DNA: TGTGCCACCCTAAGAGATCCGGACAGGACAGCTGAAGCTTTCTTT. It codes for CATLRDPDRTAEAFF. The full variable domain, with the rest looked up from reference TRBV2 and TRBJ1-1, is EPEVTQTPSHQVTQMGQEVILRCVPISNHLYFYWYRQILGQKVEFLVSFYNNEISEKSEIFDDQFSVERPDGSNFTLKIRSTKLEDSAMYFCATLRDPDRTAEAFFGQGTRLTVV.

This clonotype was seen many times. The V call is TRBV4-1, the J call TRBJ2-7; no reliable D call. Germline V gene lookup returns CDR1 MGHRA and CDR2 YSYEKL. The CDR3 loop spans 14 amino acids. Trimming cost V 3 bases and J 1 base, with 10 bases left between them. CDR3 protein: CASSQSWGSYEQYF. For the CDR3, the DNA is TGCGCCAGCAGCCAGAGTTGGGGATCCTACGAGCAGTACTTC.

This clonotype has more than one count but fewer than ten. CDR3 coding DNA: TGTGCCAGCAGCTTTTTGACAGGGGACAATGAGCAGTTCTTC. Its translation is CASSFLTGDNEQFF. The genes are TRBV7-3 and TRBJ2-1, with TRBD1 matching 8 bases. Germline trimming cut 3 bases from V and 5 bases from J; bases unmatched to any gene: 3. The V gene's germline CDR1 is SGHTA and CDR2 FQGTGA. The CDR3 is 14 amino acids.